The source of this T cell receptor (beta chain) is a study of cytomegalovirus exposure and HLA in healthy donors. Whole-study findings and limits: Diagnosis of cytomegalovirus status made by the classifier reportedly showed high specificity and sensitivity.

Germline assignment: CDR1 LNHNV and CDR2 YYDKDF (reference sequence). CDR3 length: 15 amino acids. Germline trimming cut 5 bases from V and 4 bases from J; bases unmatched to any gene: 7. PCR used 60 Vbeta primers and 13 Jbeta primers. Libraries were prepared by immunoSEQ multiplex PCR; TCRdb keeps only in-frame clonotypes and omits some of them. This sample has approximately 60,000 clones; approximately 83% occur once, and the top ten carry approximately 1.5%. With respect to this clone: What it recognizes is unknown.

The chain recombines TRBV15 with TRBJ1-5; 8 bases fit TRBD1. The sample was PBMCs. The TCR originated in a man aged 40-50 years in good health and CMV-seronegative. In DNA, the CDR3 is TGTGCCACCAGCGGCGGGACAGGAGATAATCAGCCCCAGCATTTT. It yields the protein CATSGGTGDNQPQHF. The full variable domain, with the rest looked up from reference TRBV15 and TRBJ1-5, is DAMVIQNPRYQVTQFGKPVTLSCSQTLNHNVMYWYQQKSSQAPKLLFHYYDKDFNNEADTPDNFQSRRPNTSFCFLDIRSPGLGDTAMYLCATSGGTGDNQPQHFGDGTRLSIL.